A selection of T cell receptor beta chains follows, all from one sample in a study of neurological immune-mediated disorders. TCRdb re-derived calls from the 5' RACE reads in MiXCR, one entry per CDR3 protein. The sample includes approximately 90,000 distinct CDR3 sequences, roughly 3.5% of them seen just once. Sequencing input: PBMCs. The receptors originated from a woman aged 18-29 years with multiple sclerosis. Both conserved end residues are part of each CDR3. D genes are given only for firm matches. Some rows have no size entry. The others give once, few or many, or a class for an expanded clone.

v_call	clone_size	d_call	j_call	cdr3_nt	cdr3_aa
TRBV12-3/TRBV12-4	many	-	TRBJ1-1	TGTGCCAGCAGTTTAGTTGGGCTTGAAGCTTTCTTT	CASSLVGLEAFF
TRBV6-4	-	-	TRBJ2-1	TGTGCCAGCGCGGTCAACGGGGGCCGTGAGCAGTTCTTC	CASAVNGGREQFF
TRBV5-5	many	TRBD1	TRBJ2-2	TGTGCCAGCAGCCCGGGACAGGGCAACTTAAACACCGGGGAGCTGTTTTTT	CASSPGQGNLNTGELFF
TRBV5-1	many	TRBD2	TRBJ2-3	TGCGCCAGCCGACTAGCGGATACGCAGTATTTT	CASRLADTQYF
TRBV6-5	many	-	TRBJ1-6	TGTGCCAGCAGTTACTCGACCGATAGGGTAGTACCCCTCCACTTT	CASSYSTDRVVPLHF
TRBV7-2	many	-	TRBJ2-7	TGTGCCAGCAGCTTAGCTTTGGGGGGCTCTACCTACGAGCAGTACTTC	CASSLALGGSTYEQYF
TRBV10-2	many	TRBD1	TRBJ1-1	TGCGCCAGCACGGGACAGGGTAGTGGGACTGAAGCTTTCTTT	CASTGQGSGTEAFF
TRBV12-3/TRBV12-4	many	TRBD2	TRBJ2-3	TGTGCCAGCAGACTTGGACTAGCCGTAGATACGCAGTATTTT	CASRLGLAVDTQYF
TRBV9	many	-	TRBJ2-2	TGTGCCAGCAGCGTAGAAGGGGGAGAGTCTGGCGGGGAGCTGTTTTTT	CASSVEGGESGGELFF
TRBV5-1	many	TRBD1	TRBJ1-1	TGCGCCAGCAGCTTGGGACAGGGGATTGAAGCTTTCTTT	CASSLGQGIEAFF
TRBV19	-	-	TRBJ2-2	TGTGCCAGTAGTATAGTGGCGGGGGCGACCGGGGAGCTGTTTTTT	CASSIVAGATGELFF
TRBV6-5	many	-	TRBJ2-7	TGTGCCAGCAGTTCCCCGACTAGTATCCACGAGCAGTACTTC	CASSSPTSIHEQYF
TRBV28	many	-	TRBJ2-1	TGTGCCAGCAGTCGGGATAGCTCCTACAATGAGCAGTTCTTC	CASSRDSSYNEQFF
TRBV25-1	many	-	TRBJ2-2	TGTGCCAGCAGTGATTCCGACAGACTCACCGGGGAGCTGTTTTTT	CASSDSDRLTGELFF
TRBV7-2	many	-	TRBJ2-2	TGTGCCAGCAGCCCGGTGGTGGGCGGGGAGACCGGGGAGCTGTTTTTT	CASSPVVGGETGELFF
TRBV19	many	TRBD1	TRBJ2-1	TGTGCCAGTAGCAGGGGGATTGAGCAGTTCTTC	CASSRGIEQFF
TRBV7-6	few	TRBD1	TRBJ1-1	TGTGCCAGCAGCCACGGACAGGCCAACACTGAAGCTTTCTTT	CASSHGQANTEAFF
TRBV7-8	many	-	TRBJ2-3	TGTGCCAGCAGCTTACAAGCGTCAGGGGTTGTGCGCACGCAGTATTTT	CASSLQASGVVRTQYF
TRBV20-1	many	-	TRBJ2-2	TGCAGTGCTAGTCGTCGGGGAGGCACCGGGGAGCTGTTTTTT	CSASRRGGTGELFF
TRBV6-6	many	TRBD1	TRBJ2-3	TGTGCCAGCAGTTACTCAGACGGACAGGGAGGATTCACAGATACGCAGTATTTT	CASSYSDGQGGFTDTQYF
TRBV7-7	few	-	TRBJ2-5	TGTGCTAGCAGCTTAGGGGCGAGGGAGACCCAGTACTTC	CASSLGARETQYF
TRBV2	many	TRBD1	TRBJ1-6	TGTGCCAGCAGCGCCCGACAGGGGGATTCACCCCTCCACTTT	CASSARQGDSPLHF
TRBV5-1	many	-	TRBJ2-2	TGCGCCAGCAGCTTTGGCGGGGACACCGGGGAGCTGTTTTTT	CASSFGGDTGELFF
TRBV12-3/TRBV12-4	many	-	TRBJ2-7	TGTGCCAGCAGTTCAGACACATCCTCCTACGAGCAGTACTTC	CASSSDTSSYEQYF
TRBV6-5	-	-	TRBJ1-2	TGTGCCAGCAGTTACATGCCCTTGTACTATGGCTACACCTTC	CASSYMPLYYGYTF